Listed below are T cell receptor beta chains from one sample, sequenced in a study of T cell responses to AZD1222 COVID-19 vaccine. Some clones are missing from TCRdb's copy, which holds only in-frame ones; the method was immunoSEQ multiplex PCR. Of around 100,000 clones in the sample, more than 70% were seen once. The sample was peripheral blood, taken on day 0 of MenACWY control vaccination. The receptors derive from an adult in good health. CDR3s include the opening cysteine and the closing phenylalanine or tryptophan. A D gene is named only where the DNA matches it firmly. The size field is filled for only some rows; it gives once, few, many or a size class.

abundance: -; d_gene: -; j_gene: TRBJ2-6; v_gene: TRBV4-1; CDR3aa: CASSQDLIETGDFYSGANVLTF; CDR3nt: TGCGCCAGCAGCCAAGATCTGATAGAGACAGGAGATTTTTATTCTGGGGCCAACGTCCTGACTTTC
abundance: -; d_gene: -; j_gene: TRBJ2-1; v_gene: TRBV30; CDR3aa: CALGLNNEQFF; CDR3nt: TGTGCTCTTGGGCTCAACAATGAGCAGTTCTTC
abundance: -; d_gene: -; j_gene: TRBJ1-2; v_gene: TRBV5-6; CDR3aa: CASTYKVAGGIYGYTF; CDR3nt: TGTGCCAGCACCTATAAGGTGGCGGGCGGGATCTATGGCTACACCTTC
abundance: -; d_gene: -; j_gene: TRBJ1-3; v_gene: TRBV7-9; CDR3aa: CASSRPGYSGNTIYF; CDR3nt: TGTGCCAGCAGCCGACCGGGCTACTCTGGAAACACCATATATTTT
abundance: -; d_gene: TRBD1; j_gene: TRBJ1-5; v_gene: TRBV3-1/TRBV3-2; CDR3aa: CASIPPAGDRALEPQHF; CDR3nt: TGTGCCAGCATTCCCCCGGCCGGGGACAGGGCCTTGGAGCCCCAGCATTTT
abundance: -; d_gene: -; j_gene: TRBJ2-6; v_gene: TRBV6-5; CDR3aa: CASSRRRSGANVLTF; CDR3nt: TGTGCCAGCAGTCGACGGCGGTCCGGGGCCAACGTCCTGACTTTC
abundance: -; d_gene: -; j_gene: TRBJ1-6; v_gene: TRBV12-2; CDR3aa: CASRQTESYNSPLHF; CDR3nt: TGTGCAAGTCGGCAAACCGAGTCCTATAATTCACCCCTCCACTTT
abundance: -; d_gene: -; j_gene: TRBJ2-1; v_gene: TRBV5-1; CDR3aa: CASSLEAVSYNEQFF; CDR3nt: TGCGCCAGCAGCTTGGAAGCGGTGAGTTACAATGAGCAGTTCTTC
abundance: -; d_gene: TRBD2; j_gene: TRBJ2-3; v_gene: TRBV5-1; CDR3aa: CASSVLAGGTTDTQYF; CDR3nt: TGCGCCAGCAGCGTTCTAGCGGGGGGTACCACAGATACGCAGTATTTT
abundance: -; d_gene: -; j_gene: TRBJ1-5; v_gene: TRBV5-8; CDR3aa: CASSSRESGVANQPQHF; CDR3nt: TGTGCCAGCAGCTCGAGGGAGTCAGGGGTTGCCAATCAGCCCCAGCATTTT
abundance: once; d_gene: -; j_gene: TRBJ1-2; v_gene: TRBV12-3/TRBV12-4; CDR3aa: CASSLLQRGYTF; CDR3nt: TGTGCCAGCAGTTTACTTCAGCGTGGCTACACCTTC
abundance: -; d_gene: -; j_gene: TRBJ2-1; v_gene: TRBV28; CDR3aa: CASSSLGLASYNEQFF; CDR3nt: TGTGCCAGCAGTTCCCTTGGACTCGCGAGTTACAATGAGCAGTTCTTC
abundance: -; d_gene: -; j_gene: TRBJ2-1; v_gene: TRBV23-1; CDR3aa: CASSHSQFF; CDR3nt: TGCGCCAGCAGTCATTCGCAGTTCTTC
abundance: -; d_gene: -; j_gene: TRBJ1-2; v_gene: TRBV6-5; CDR3aa: CASSSDSGYTF; CDR3nt: TGTGCTAGCAGTTCGGACAGTGGCTACACCTTC
abundance: -; d_gene: -; j_gene: TRBJ2-5; v_gene: TRBV5-8; CDR3aa: CASSFSGAKETQYF; CDR3nt: TGTGCCAGCAGCTTTTCGGGGGCTAAAGAGACCCAGTACTTC
abundance: -; d_gene: TRBD2; j_gene: TRBJ2-1; v_gene: TRBV11-3; CDR3aa: CASSSLAGGPNEQFF; CDR3nt: TGTGCCAGCAGCTCCCTTGCGGGAGGTCCCAATGAGCAGTTCTTC
abundance: once; d_gene: TRBD1; j_gene: TRBJ1-1; v_gene: TRBV7-9; CDR3aa: CASTPGQFMNTEAFF; CDR3nt: TGTGCCAGCACCCCGGGACAGTTTATGAACACTGAAGCTTTCTTT
abundance: -; d_gene: TRBD1; j_gene: TRBJ1-5; v_gene: TRBV5-1; CDR3aa: CASRLTGGEEPQHF; CDR3nt: TGCGCCAGCAGACTGACAGGGGGCGAAGAGCCCCAGCATTTT
abundance: -; d_gene: -; j_gene: TRBJ2-7; v_gene: TRBV12-3/TRBV12-4; CDR3aa: CASSWTQNYEQYF; CDR3nt: TGTGCCAGCAGCTGGACTCAAAACTACGAGCAGTACTTC
abundance: -; d_gene: -; j_gene: TRBJ2-5; v_gene: TRBV14; CDR3aa: CASSQDLARETQYF; CDR3nt: TGTGCCAGCAGCCAAGATTTGGCACGAGAGACCCAGTACTTC
abundance: -; d_gene: -; j_gene: TRBJ2-6; v_gene: TRBV21-1; CDR3aa: CASRPQGRSGANVLTF; CDR3nt: TGTGCCAGCAGGCCACAGGGTAGATCCGGGGCCAACGTCCTGACTTTC
abundance: -; d_gene: TRBD2; j_gene: TRBJ2-3; v_gene: TRBV29-1; CDR3aa: CSVDKAGEGPDTQYF; CDR3nt: TGCAGCGTTGATAAGGCGGGAGAAGGCCCAGATACGCAGTATTTT
abundance: -; d_gene: -; j_gene: TRBJ1-6; v_gene: TRBV2; CDR3aa: CASSEVRKSPLHF; CDR3nt: TGTGCCAGCAGTGAAGTCAGGAAATCACCCCTCCACTTT
abundance: -; d_gene: TRBD2; j_gene: TRBJ2-1; v_gene: TRBV4-3; CDR3aa: CASSQVLAGGFHEQFF; CDR3nt: TGCGCCAGCAGCCAAGTACTAGCGGGAGGGTTCCATGAGCAGTTCTTC
abundance: -; d_gene: -; j_gene: TRBJ2-7; v_gene: TRBV5-4; CDR3aa: CASSFIGMPYEQYF; CDR3nt: TGTGCCAGCAGCTTCATTGGAATGCCTTACGAGCAGTACTTC
abundance: -; d_gene: -; j_gene: TRBJ2-5; v_gene: TRBV7-9; CDR3aa: CASSLAGEATQYF; CDR3nt: TGTGCCAGCAGCTTAGCGGGGGAGGCGACCCAGTACTTC
abundance: -; d_gene: -; j_gene: TRBJ1-6; v_gene: TRBV2; CDR3aa: CASKDIYNSPLHF; CDR3nt: TGTGCAAGCAAGGACATCTATAATTCACCCCTCCACTTT
abundance: -; d_gene: -; j_gene: TRBJ1-2; v_gene: TRBV5-1; CDR3aa: CASSLKPGDSFGYTF; CDR3nt: TGCGCCAGCAGTCTTAAGCCAGGGGACTCTTTCGGCTACACCTTC
abundance: -; d_gene: -; j_gene: TRBJ2-2; v_gene: TRBV2; CDR3aa: CASWDGELFF; CDR3nt: TGTGCCAGCTGGGACGGGGAGCTGTTTTTT
abundance: -; d_gene: -; j_gene: TRBJ1-2; v_gene: TRBV6-2/TRBV6-3; CDR3aa: CASSYRRQNYGYTF; CDR3nt: TGTGCCAGCAGTTACAGGAGACAGAACTATGGCTACACCTTC
abundance: -; d_gene: -; j_gene: TRBJ2-6; v_gene: TRBV5-3; CDR3aa: CARSLTWAGWAGANVLTF; CDR3nt: TGTGCCAGAAGCCTCACCTGGGCAGGCTGGGCTGGGGCCAACGTCCTGACTTTC
abundance: -; d_gene: -; j_gene: TRBJ2-6; v_gene: TRBV2; CDR3aa: CASTPGPISGANVLTF; CDR3nt: TGTGCCAGCACCCCGGGACCCATCTCTGGGGCCAACGTCCTGACTTTC
abundance: -; d_gene: -; j_gene: TRBJ2-2; v_gene: TRBV2; CDR3aa: CASRQATTTGELFF; CDR3nt: TGTGCCAGCAGACAGGCAACGACCACCGGGGAGCTGTTTTTT
abundance: -; d_gene: -; j_gene: TRBJ1-6; v_gene: TRBV15; CDR3aa: CATSRDFGVNSPLHF; CDR3nt: TGTGCCACCAGCAGAGATTTCGGGGTAAATTCACCCCTCCACTTT
abundance: once; d_gene: TRBD2; j_gene: TRBJ2-4; v_gene: TRBV30; CDR3aa: CAWSVLRTSGDAKNIQYF; CDR3nt: TGTGCCTGGAGTGTACTCCGGACTAGCGGAGATGCCAAAAACATTCAGTACTTC
abundance: -; d_gene: -; j_gene: TRBJ2-2; v_gene: TRBV30; CDR3aa: CACRPGLNTGELFF; CDR3nt: TGTGCCTGTCGACCGGGTCTGAACACCGGGGAGCTGTTTTTT
abundance: -; d_gene: -; j_gene: TRBJ2-5; v_gene: TRBV7-3; CDR3aa: CASSPHGSTNQETQYF; CDR3nt: TGTGCCAGCAGCCCCCACGGTAGCACAAACCAAGAGACCCAGTACTTC
abundance: -; d_gene: -; j_gene: TRBJ2-6; v_gene: TRBV11-2; CDR3aa: CASSFISGANVLTF; CDR3nt: TGTGCCAGCAGCTTCATTTCTGGGGCCAACGTCCTGACTTTC
abundance: -; d_gene: TRBD1; j_gene: TRBJ2-3; v_gene: TRBV28; CDR3aa: CASSSTGAAQDTQYF; CDR3nt: TGTGCCAGCAGTTCGACAGGGGCAGCACAGGATACGCAGTATTTT
abundance: -; d_gene: -; j_gene: TRBJ1-2; v_gene: TRBV18; CDR3aa: CASSPPGEKYGYTF; CDR3nt: TGTGCCAGCTCACCACCGGGAGAGAAGTATGGCTACACCTTC
abundance: -; d_gene: TRBD1; j_gene: TRBJ1-5; v_gene: TRBV6-5; CDR3aa: CASKSTGNQPQHF; CDR3nt: TGTGCCAGCAAATCGACAGGGAATCAGCCCCAGCATTTT
abundance: -; d_gene: TRBD2; j_gene: TRBJ2-1; v_gene: TRBV29-1; CDR3aa: CSVDGGTSGRLGEQFF; CDR3nt: TGCAGCGTTGATGGAGGGACTAGCGGGAGGTTGGGTGAGCAGTTCTTC
abundance: -; d_gene: -; j_gene: TRBJ2-6; v_gene: TRBV11-2; CDR3aa: CASSLTPFGANVLTF; CDR3nt: TGTGCCAGCAGCTTAACCCCTTTCGGGGCCAACGTCCTGACTTTC
abundance: -; d_gene: -; j_gene: TRBJ1-1; v_gene: TRBV4-1; CDR3aa: CASSRTVLRGPTEAFF; CDR3nt: TGCGCCAGCAGCCGTACAGTCCTCAGAGGTCCCACTGAAGCTTTCTTT
abundance: -; d_gene: -; j_gene: TRBJ2-3; v_gene: TRBV2; CDR3aa: CATNQLAGRDTQYF; CDR3nt: TGTGCCACCAACCAACTAGCCGGGAGAGATACGCAGTATTTT
abundance: -; d_gene: TRBD2; j_gene: TRBJ2-1; v_gene: TRBV7-2; CDR3aa: CASNTGLARNEQFF; CDR3nt: TGTGCCAGCAACACGGGACTAGCGAGGAATGAGCAGTTCTTC
abundance: -; d_gene: -; j_gene: TRBJ1-2; v_gene: TRBV28; CDR3aa: CASSRDSYGYTF; CDR3nt: TGTGCCAGCAGTCGTGACAGCTATGGCTACACCTTC
abundance: -; d_gene: TRBD1; j_gene: TRBJ1-2; v_gene: TRBV19; CDR3aa: CASSIGTGPYGYTF; CDR3nt: TGTGCCAGTAGTATAGGGACAGGACCCTATGGCTACACCTTC